The rows below give T cell receptor beta chains drawn from one sample of a study of cytomegalovirus exposure and HLA in healthy donors. Only in-frame clones appear in the TCRdb table, and some are missing; sequencing was by immunoSEQ multiplex PCR. The data contain 100,000 or so clones, 65% to 85% of them singletons. What was sequenced was PBMCs. These receptors were obtained from a man between 18 and 29 years old in good health and CMV-seronegative. The CDR3 runs from the conserved cysteine through the conserved F or W. The D gene is left open where the match is weak. Expanded clones get a size class; other rows say once, few or many, or leave the size out.

NA	NA	TRBV6-1	TRBJ2-7	TGTGCCAGCAGTGAAGTCCCCCCATACGAGCAGTACTTC	CASSEVPPYEQYF
NA	NA	TRBV27	TRBJ1-5	TGTGCCAGCAGTTGGTTCGGGGGGGAAAATCAGCCCCAGCATTTT	CASSWFGGENQPQHF
NA	NA	TRBV10-2	TRBJ1-1	TGCGCCAGCAGTGAGTCCTCGCAGAGGGGAGGAGCTTTCTTT	CASSESSQRGGAFF
NA	NA	TRBV7-9	TRBJ2-7	TGTGCCAGCACCAACACCGTGGGGGGAAAGAAGTACGAGCAGTACTTC	CASTNTVGGKKYEQYF
NA	NA	TRBV18	TRBJ2-6	TGTGCCAGCTCACCCCGACCTAGGGACACTGGGGCCAACGTCCTGACTTTC	CASSPRPRDTGANVLTF
NA	NA	TRBV6-4	TRBJ2-7	TGTGCCAGCGGATTTATGAGGGCGTTAGGCACGTGGGAGCAGTACTTC	CASGFMRALGTWEQYF
NA	NA	TRBV21-1	TRBJ1-4	TGTGCCAGCAGCAAAGAGCGGAGGGGACGGCAGACTAATGAAAAACTGTTTTTT	CASSKERRGRQTNEKLFF
NA	NA	TRBV5-1	TRBJ2-6	TGCGCCAGCAGCTTAGACACAGCCTCTGGGGCCAACGTCCTGACTTTC	CASSLDTASGANVLTF
NA	TRBD1	TRBV6-5	TRBJ1-1	TGTGCCAGCAGAGACGGACAGGGGACGAACACTGAAGCTTTCTTT	CASRDGQGTNTEAFF
few	TRBD1	TRBV6-5	TRBJ2-7	TGTGCCAGCGGCGGGACAGGGGGCTCCTACGAGCAGTACTTC	CASGGTGGSYEQYF
NA	NA	TRBV18	TRBJ1-3	TGTGCCAGCTCACCCAGATTCTCTGGAAACACCATATATTTT	CASSPRFSGNTIYF
NA	NA	TRBV5-6	TRBJ2-1	TGTGCCAGCAGCTCGAGATTGGAGGGGCCAAAGTTCTTC	CASSSRLEGPKFF
NA	NA	TRBV7-9	TRBJ1-5	TGTGCCAGCAGCCCTGACGGCTTTACAGGACCTAGCAATCAGCCCCAGCATTTT	CASSPDGFTGPSNQPQHF
once	TRBD1	TRBV19	TRBJ2-3	TGTGCCAGTAGTGGGACAGGGGGCGCGAATACGCAGTATTTT	CASSGTGGANTQYF
NA	NA	TRBV5-1	TRBJ2-3	TGCGCCAGCAGCTTGGACGCGGGACGCACAGATACGCAGTATTTT	CASSLDAGRTDTQYF
NA	TRBD2	TRBV27	TRBJ2-1	TGTGCCAGCAGCTCCCTCCGGGACTATGCCAATGAGCAGTTCTTC	CASSSLRDYANEQFF
NA	TRBD2	TRBV11-1	TRBJ2-1	TGTGCCAGCAGCTTAGCGGGCGGGGGGGGCAATGAGCAGTTCTTC	CASSLAGGGGNEQFF
once	NA	TRBV19	TRBJ1-3	TGTGCCAGTATGGGGGAGGCTGGAAACACCATATATTTT	CASMGEAGNTIYF
few	TRBD2	TRBV5-1	TRBJ2-3	TGCGCCAGCAGTCAACTAGCGGGGGGGCCGGCAGATACGCAGTATTTT	CASSQLAGGPADTQYF
NA	NA	TRBV18	TRBJ2-7	TGTGCCAGCTCGCCTTCATACAGGGATTCCCACGAGCAGTACTTC	CASSPSYRDSHEQYF
NA	TRBD1	TRBV19	TRBJ1-1	TGTGCCAGTAGTACCCTCCCGGGACAGGGGATCACTGAAGCTTTCTTT	CASSTLPGQGITEAFF
NA	NA	TRBV7-6	TRBJ2-1	TGTGCCAGCAGCTTAGCGGGCCCGGGGTGGACTGAGCAGTTCTTC	CASSLAGPGWTEQFF
NA	TRBD2	TRBV5-1	TRBJ2-1	TGCGCCAGCAGCTCTAGCGGGGGGGAGCAGTTCTTC	CASSSSGGEQFF
NA	TRBD2	TRBV5-5	TRBJ2-1	TGTGCCAGCAGCTTGGCCAAACTAGCGGAAGACAATGAGCAGTTCTTC	CASSLAKLAEDNEQFF
NA	NA	TRBV6-4	TRBJ2-2	TGTGCCAGCAGTGACTCGATAATCTTGCGGGGGCGTAGCACCGGGGAGCTGTTTTTT	CASSDSIILRGRSTGELFF
once	NA	TRBV14	TRBJ1-5	TGTGCCAGCAGCCAGCGAGGGTTCCATCAGCCCCAGCATTTT	CASSQRGFHQPQHF
NA	NA	TRBV10-3	TRBJ2-2	TGTGCCATCAGTGAGTCACTAGCCGACACCGGGGAGCTGTTTTTT	CAISESLADTGELFF
NA	NA	TRBV25-1	TRBJ1-2	TGTGCCAGCAGTGATCGCAGGGGTCTAGGCTATGGCTACACCTTC	CASSDRRGLGYGYTF
NA	TRBD1	TRBV19	TRBJ2-1	TGTGCCAGTAGCCCAGGGACAGGGGATTTGTCCTACAATGAGCAGTTCTTC	CASSPGTGDLSYNEQFF
NA	TRBD2	TRBV13	TRBJ2-7	TGTGCCAGCAGCTTAGGCCGGGGACTACAAGTCTTTTCCTACGAGCAGTACTTC	CASSLGRGLQVFSYEQYF
NA	NA	TRBV4-1	TRBJ1-1	TGCGCCAGCAGCCAAGGGCGGGTCTTGAACACTGAAGCTTTCTTT	CASSQGRVLNTEAFF
NA	NA	TRBV12-5	TRBJ2-3	TGTGCTAGTGGTTTCTCCCGAAACAGGGAGAGCACAGATACGCAGTATTTT	CASGFSRNRESTDTQYF
NA	TRBD1	TRBV7-9	TRBJ2-5	TGTGCCAGCAGCTTAGGGGACAGGGGGCTTCAGGAGACCCAGTACTTC	CASSLGDRGLQETQYF
NA	NA	TRBV6-1	TRBJ2-1	TGTGCCAGCTTACGTGGCAGCTACAATGAGCAGTTCTTC	CASLRGSYNEQFF
NA	NA	TRBV27	TRBJ2-1	TGTGCCAGCAGTTCCGGCCGCGGGTTTGGGAATGAGCAGTTCTTC	CASSSGRGFGNEQFF
NA	TRBD1	TRBV6-5	TRBJ2-7	TGTGCCAGCAGCACGGACAGGGGGAATAGAGTCGAGCAGTACTTC	CASSTDRGNRVEQYF
once	TRBD2	TRBV19	TRBJ2-1	TGTGCCAGTAGTATAAGACTAGCGGGGGCACCCCCCAATGAGCAGTTCTTC	CASSIRLAGAPPNEQFF
NA	TRBD2	TRBV27	TRBJ2-3	TGTGCCAGCAGTGGAGACGGGGGGGCCGGTATTTCAGATACGCAGTATTTT	CASSGDGGAGISDTQYF
few	NA	TRBV7-9	TRBJ2-7	TGTGCCAGCAGCTTCACGACGTCAGGGGATCCTTTCTTC	CASSFTTSGDPFF
once	NA	TRBV14	TRBJ2-1	TGTGCCAGCAATGTATTTTACAATGAGCAGTTCTTC	CASNVFYNEQFF
once	NA	TRBV14	TRBJ2-1	TGTGCCAGCAGCCAAGTCGATAGTTTGCTTATCTACAATGAGCAGTTCTTC	CASSQVDSLLIYNEQFF
NA	NA	TRBV9	TRBJ1-3	TGTGCCAGCGGCACGGGGGGGTATATCTCTCGGAACACCATATATTTT	CASGTGGYISRNTIYF
NA	TRBD2	TRBV15	TRBJ2-5	TGTGCCACCAGCAGACCTCCCCCTAGCGGGGGTGAGACCCAGTACTTC	CATSRPPPSGGETQYF
few	TRBD2	TRBV27	TRBJ2-3	TGTGCCAGCAGGATGAGGGAAGGCGGCGGGGGTTCAGATACGCAGTATTTT	CASRMREGGGGSDTQYF
NA	NA	TRBV5-1	TRBJ2-2	TGCGCCAGCAGCACCACGTCGGGGGTACAGAACACCGGGGAGCTGTTTTTT	CASSTTSGVQNTGELFF
NA	TRBD1	TRBV7-9	TRBJ1-4	TGTTCCAGCAGCTGGTTACCGGGACAGGGGAATGAAAAACTGTTTTTT	CSSSWLPGQGNEKLFF
NA	NA	TRBV6-6	TRBJ2-2	TGTGCCATGCGGCCCACGAACACCGGGGAGCTGTTTTTT	CAMRPTNTGELFF
once	NA	TRBV4-1	TRBJ1-2	TGCGCCAGCAGCCAATCGCCGAGTAACTATGGCTACACCTTC	CASSQSPSNYGYTF
NA	NA	TRBV2	TRBJ1-1	TGTGCCAGCAGTCCGGACAGTGGGGGGGGACCGAACACTGAAGCTTTCTTT	CASSPDSGGGPNTEAFF
NA	NA	TRBV9	TRBJ1-5	TGTGCCAGCAGCCCTGCGGATAGCAATCAGCCCCAGCATTTT	CASSPADSNQPQHF
NA	NA	TRBV7-2	TRBJ2-1	TGTGCCAGCAGCTTAGCCGGCGGCCAGGGCCGTCGAGATGAGCAGTTCTTC	CASSLAGGQGRRDEQFF
few	TRBD1	TRBV5-8	TRBJ1-2	TGTGCCAGCAGCAGGGACAGGGTGGATTTCTATGGCTACACCTTC	CASSRDRVDFYGYTF
NA	NA	TRBV6-5	TRBJ2-7	TGTGCCAGCAGTTACTCTCGGAGCTCCAGGGGCTACGAGCAGTACTTC	CASSYSRSSRGYEQYF
NA	TRBD2	TRBV18	TRBJ2-7	TGTGCCAGCTCACCCGGGGGGGGCGAGCAGTACTTC	CASSPGGGEQYF
NA	TRBD1	TRBV4-1	TRBJ1-5	TGCGCCAGCAGCCAGCACAGGGGGAGCAATCAGCCCCAGCATTTT	CASSQHRGSNQPQHF
few	NA	TRBV18	TRBJ1-6	TGTGCCAGCTCACCCGAAAGCTCACCCCTCCACTTT	CASSPESSPLHF
once	TRBD2	TRBV7-9	TRBJ2-3	TGTGCCAGCAGCCCGGGACTAGCCGGGGATACGCAGTATTTT	CASSPGLAGDTQYF
once	TRBD2	TRBV7-9	TRBJ2-2	TGTGCCAGCAGTCGCGGGGGGGGCACCGGGGAGCTGTTTTTT	CASSRGGGTGELFF
NA	NA	TRBV5-6	TRBJ1-2	TGTGCCAGCAGCTCGTGGGCCCACTATGGCTACACCTTC	CASSSWAHYGYTF